Below, 27 T cell receptor beta chains from the same sample are listed, as sequenced in a study of blood T cell repertoires in COVID-19. Sequenced by immunoSEQ multiplex PCR; TCRdb stores in-frame clones only, minus some. The table lists approximately 100,000 clones, 70% to 85% of them singletons, with 7% to 9.5% in the top ten. Input material: peripheral blood. These receptors were obtained from a woman older than 75 with active or convalescent COVID-19.

Turning to this clone: Relative to the germline gene, one junction end is altered; a read error may explain this. The rearrangement links TRBV19 to TRBJ2-1; possibly TRBD1 for D (6 bases). CDR3 length: 13 amino acids. The germline V gene encodes CDR1 LNHDA and CDR2 SQIVND (reference sequence). The CDR3 region is CASSIAVDRPALF. CDR3 sequence (DNA): TGTGCCAGTAGTATAGCCGTGGACAGACCCGCCCTCTTC.

The rearrangement joins TRBV5-1 to TRBJ2-5; no definite D call. The CDR3 is made up of 14 amino acids. Trimming cost V 3 bases and J 7 bases, with 16 bases left between them. In germline, CDR1 is SGHRS, CDR2 YFSETQ. The CDR3 sequence is CASSWIRGDGTQYF. The CDR3 nucleotides read TGCGCCAGCAGCTGGATTCGCGGAGATGGGACCCAGTACTTC.

The chain recombines TRBV15 with TRBJ2-2, with 7 bases matching TRBD2. The CDR3 consists of 17 residues. Germline CDR1 LNHNV, CDR2 YYDKDF (reference sequence). The ends lost 5 bases at V and 6 bases at J; junction bases unmatched: 15. CDR3 bases: TGTGCCACCAGCGGCGACCTGGGACTAACAAGTCCCGGGGAGCTGTTTTTT. Its translation: CATSGDLGLTSPGELFF.

CDR3 in DNA: TGTGCCAGCAGTTCTGCGGGGCGGCACACAGATACGCAGTATTTT. Translated: CASSSAGRHTDTQYF. The chain has TRBV6-5 and TRBJ2-3; D is possibly TRBD2 (6 bases). Trimming removed 4 bases from V and 2 bases from J, with 13 bases in between. Germline V gene lookup returns CDR1 MNHEY and CDR2 SVGAGI. The CDR3 is 15 amino acids.

The V gene is TRBV2, the J gene TRBJ2-3; the match to TRBD2 covers 7 bases. Per the germline V gene, CDR1 is SNHLY and CDR2 is FYNNEI. With V trimmed by 1 base and J by 12 bases, 13 bases remained unmatched. The CDR3 runs to 15 residues. CDR3 sequence reads: CASSEGVAGKPAQYF. CDR3 sequence (DNA): TGTGCCAGCAGTGAAGGGGTAGCGGGCAAACCGGCACAGTATTTT.

The chain links TRBV6-5 to TRBJ2-7, with TRBD1 identical over 7 bases. Germline V CDR1 and CDR2: MNHEY, SVGAGI. Trimming removed 6 bases from V and 2 bases from J; junction bases left unmatched: 10. This CDR3 has 15 amino acids. The CDR3 is CASRKIPGQTYEQYF. The CDR3 DNA is TGTGCCAGCAGGAAAATCCCGGGACAGACCTACGAGCAGTACTTC.

This chain connects TRBV6-6 to TRBJ1-5; D is unresolved. The germline V gene encodes CDR1 MNHNY and CDR2 SVGAGI (reference sequence). This CDR3 is 14 amino acids long. Trimming shortened V by 2 bases and J by 5 bases, and 10 bases separated the two germline ends. CDR3 DNA: TGTGCCAGCAGTTACCCTGAGGGAGATCAGCCCCAGCATTTT. Translation: CASSYPEGDQPQHF.

This chain links TRBV5-1 with TRBJ2-7, with D unclear. In germline, CDR1 is SGHRS, CDR2 YFSETQ. CDR3 size: 16 residues. V shed 4 bases and J shed 1 base, with 18 bases lying between them. The CDR3 nucleotides read TGCGCCAGCAGCGTTAATACTGGTTACTCTTCCTACGAGCAGTACTTC. Its translation: CASSVNTGYSSYEQYF.

The chain couples TRBV11-2 to TRBJ2-7; the D gene is possibly TRBD1 (5 bases). Germline-derived CDR1 and CDR2 are SGHAT and FQNNGV. Trimming shortened V by 0 bases and J by 2 bases, and 11 bases separated the two germline ends. The CDR3 extends over 15 amino acids. CDR3 sequence (DNA): TGTGCCAGCAGCTTAGATGCAGGCAGGGCCTACGAGCAGTACTTC. Residues: CASSLDAGRAYEQYF.

The genes are TRBV5-1 and TRBJ2-5; 7 bases map to TRBD2. The CDR3 runs 15 residues. Germline trimming cut 5 bases from V and 2 bases from J; bases unmatched to any gene: 9. The germline V gene encodes CDR1 SGHRS and CDR2 YFSETQ. CDR3 amino acids: CASRWTPGGQETQYF. CDR3 DNA sequence: TGCGCCAGCAGGTGGACACCGGGAGGACAAGAGACCCAGTACTTC. Together with reference TRBV5-1 and TRBJ2-5, the CDR3 gives the full variable domain: KAGVTQTPRYLIKTRGQQVTLSCSPISGHRSVSWYQQTPGQGLQFLFEYFSETQRNKGNFPGRFSGRQFSNSRSEMNVSTLELGDSALYLCASRWTPGGQETQYFGPGTRLLVL.

The chain uses TRBV7-9 and TRBJ1-1; 9 bases agree with TRBD1. The CDR3 is 14 amino acids. The germline CDR1 and CDR2 sequences are SEHNR and FQNEAQ (reference sequence). With V trimmed by 5 bases and J by 6 bases, 7 bases remained unmatched. The DNA for the CDR3 is TGTGCCAGCAGCGCACAGGGGGCGGTATCTGAAGCTTTCTTT. This gives the protein CASSAQGAVSEAFF.

This clone was seen a single time. The chain employs TRBV5-1 and TRBJ2-5, with 16 nucleotides matching TRBD2. CDR1 is SGHRS, CDR2 YFSETQ, per germline. J was trimmed by 7 bases and V by 4 bases; bases with no gene match: 4. The CDR3 loop spans 15 amino acids. In DNA form, the CDR3 reads TGCGCCAGCAGCGATGGGACTAGCGGGAGGGTGACCCAGTACTTC. As protein: CASSDGTSGRVTQYF.

The rearrangement uses TRBV3-1 (or the pseudogene TRBV3-2) and TRBJ1-3, with TRBD1 matching 7 bases. Trimming cost V 2 bases and J 3 bases; bases outside gene matches: 7. CDR3 length equals 16 residues. Germline V gene sequence: CDR1 LGHDT, CDR2 YNNKEL (reference sequence). In DNA form, the CDR3 reads TGTGCCAGCAGCCAACTCCTGACAGGGAGTGGAAACACCATATATTTT. Translation: CASSQLLTGSGNTIYF.

The CDR3 region has the DNA TGTGCCAGCACCTATCGAAACACCATATATTTT. Amino acids: CASTYRNTIYF. J is TRBJ1-3 and V is TRBV7-9; no firm D call. In germline, CDR1 is SEHNR, CDR2 FQNEAQ (reference sequence). The CDR3 loop spans 11 amino acids. V lost 7 bases and J 5 bases, leaving 6 bases between the germline ends.

This chain joins TRBV10-3 and TRBJ2-2; D might be TRBD1 (6 bases). Germline V lookup: CDR1 ENHRY, CDR2 SYGVKD. Trimming left V 11 bases short and J 2 bases short, with 15 bases between. The CDR3 runs to 14 residues. The CDR3 DNA sequence: TGTGCCTCCCAGGGGTCCGGAAACACCGGGGAGCTGTTTTTT. This gives the protein CASQGSGNTGELFF.

The gene calls are TRBV28 and TRBJ2-4, with 9 bases fitting TRBD1. Trimming removed 8 bases from V and 8 bases from J; junction bases left unmatched: 10. Germline assignment: CDR1 MDHEN and CDR2 SYDVKM. This CDR3 has 14 residues. The CDR3 loop reads CASLGGQGIYIQYF. The DNA for the CDR3 is TGTGCCAGCCTCGGAGGACAGGGGATATACATTCAGTACTTC.

V usage is TRBV5-1 and J usage is TRBJ2-1; 9 bases line up with TRBD2. The CDR3 loop spans 15 amino acids. Germline assignment: CDR1 SGHRS and CDR2 YFSETQ. The V gene end was trimmed by 5 bases and the J gene end by 4 bases; junction bases not matched to a gene: 7. The CDR3 sequence: CASSISGSGYNEQFF. The CDR3 nucleotides read TGCGCCAGCAGTATTAGCGGGAGTGGGTACAATGAGCAGTTCTTC.

A single count supports this clone. This sequence joins TRBV27 and TRBJ2-3; D is possibly TRBD1 (6 bases). The CDR3 runs to 14 residues. Germline lookup yields CDR1 MNHEY and CDR2 SMNVEV (reference sequence). The CDR3 coding sequence is TGTGCTATAAATGGGACAAAGTGCGCAGATACGCAGTATTTT. Protein: CAINGTKCADTQYF.

This chain links TRBV28 with TRBJ2-1; TRBD2 matches at 10 bases. CDR3 length: 15 residues. Trimming took 3 bases from V and 12 from J; bases not matched to a gene: 11. Germline assignment: CDR1 MDHEN and CDR2 SYDVKM. Here the CDR3 reads CASSLAGTSVLGQFF. The CDR3 DNA is TGTGCCAGCAGTTTGGCCGGGACTAGCGTCCTAGGGCAGTTCTTC.

J is TRBJ2-6 and V is TRBV10-3, with 14 bases fitting TRBD2. The CDR3 has 20 residues. After removal of 2 bases from V and 4 bases from J, the junction contained 10 bases not matched to a gene. Germline values: CDR1 ENHRY, CDR2 SYGVKD. The CDR3 coding sequence is TGTGCCATCAGTGAGCCGGGACTAGCGGGAGTAATTGTCGGGGCCAACGTCCTGACTTTC. It encodes CAISEPGLAGVIVGANVLTF.

This clone was recorded at least ten times. CDR3 loop: CATSRVGQYSNQPQHF. The CDR3 DNA sequence: TGTGCCACCAGCAGAGTGGGACAGTATAGCAATCAGCCCCAGCATTTT. This chain links TRBV15 with TRBJ1-5; 7 bases are shared with TRBD1. The CDR3 length is 16 residues. Germline V gives CDR1 LNHNV, CDR2 YYDKDF (reference sequence). With 1 base clipped from V and 0 bases from J, the junction kept 3 bases outside the gene matches.

The chain links TRBV27 to TRBJ2-7, with D possibly matching TRBD2 (5 bases). Trimming shortened V by 3 bases and J by 0 bases, and 12 bases separated the two germline ends. Germline CDR1 is MNHEY and CDR2 is SMNVEV (reference sequence). This CDR3 is built from 15 residues. For the CDR3, the DNA is TGTGCCAGCAGTTTCGTTGGGGAGAACTCCTACGAGCAGTACTTC. It encodes CASSFVGENSYEQYF.

CDR3 residues: CASSEPGLGISSSYNEQFF. CDR3 nucleotides: TGTGCCAGCAGTGAACCGGGACTAGGAATTTCGAGCTCCTACAATGAGCAGTTCTTC. This chain connects TRBV6-1 to TRBJ2-1, with 8 nucleotides matching TRBD2. V lost 2 bases to trimming and J lost 0 bases; unmatched junction nucleotides: 12. Germline V gene data show CDR1 as MNHNS and CDR2 as SASEGT. The CDR3 is 19 amino acids.

The chain carries TRBV3-1 (or the pseudogene TRBV3-2) and TRBJ2-2, with a tentative D call TRBD2 (5 bases). V lost 4 bases and J 8 bases, leaving 23 bases between the germline ends. This CDR3 has 17 amino acids. In germline, CDR1 is LGHDT, CDR2 YNNKEL (reference sequence). The CDR3: CASSLRWMGEHSGELFF. For the CDR3, the DNA is TGTGCCAGCAGCCTCCGGTGGATGGGAGAGCATTCAGGGGAGCTGTTTTTT.

DNA for the CDR3: TGTGCCAGCAGCCAAGTCCTAGCGGGAGGGAGGGCAGATACGCAGTATTTT. It is translated as CASSQVLAGGRADTQYF. V is TRBV14 and J is TRBJ2-3; the match to TRBD2 covers 12 bases. Germline assignment: CDR1 SGHDN and CDR2 FVKESK. The CDR3 spans 17 residues. The V gene end was trimmed by 1 base and the J gene end by 4 bases; junction bases not matched to a gene: 6.

The rearrangement uses TRBV28 and TRBJ2-3, with 7 bases lining up with TRBD2. The length of the CDR3 is 14 residues. Germline V gives CDR1 MDHEN, CDR2 SYDVKM. V lost 10 bases, J lost 1 base, and 8 bases stayed unmatched. The CDR3: CATWGGRRTDTQYF. Here the CDR3 DNA reads TGTGCCACCTGGGGGGGTCGACGCACAGATACGCAGTATTTT. The whole variable domain, filled in from reference TRBV28 and TRBJ2-3, reads DVKVTQSSRYLVKRTGEKVFLECVQDMDHENMFWYRQDPGLGLRLIYFSYDVKMKEKGDIPEGYSVSREKKERFSLILESASTNQTSMYLCATWGGRRTDTQYFGPGTRLTVL.

The chain employs TRBV3-1 (or the pseudogene TRBV3-2) and TRBJ1-2, with D possibly matching TRBD1 (6 bases). V was shortened by 6 bases and J by 2 bases, with 19 bases between the two germline ends. This CDR3 region has 16 residues. Per germline, CDR1 LGHDT and CDR2 YNNKEL (reference sequence). For the CDR3, the DNA is TGTGCCAGCAGGCTTTCGGGACAAACGCTCAACTATGGCTACACCTTC. Translated: CASRLSGQTLNYGYTF.